This passage covers 27 T cell receptor beta chains from one sample sequenced in a study of cytomegalovirus exposure and HLA in healthy donors. Primers: 60 Vbeta forward and 13 Jbeta reverse. Libraries were prepared by immunoSEQ multiplex PCR; TCRdb keeps only in-frame clonotypes and omits some of them. The profile shows roughly 200,000 clones, 9.5% to 15% of them singletons. Sample: PBMCs. These receptors all stem from a man aged 45-60 years in good health and CMV-seropositive.

This chain uses TRBV5-4 with TRBJ1-1, with 9 nucleotides matching TRBD1. This CDR3 has 15 amino acids. J was trimmed by 0 bases and V by 4 bases; bases with no gene match: 4. Germline lookup yields CDR1 SGHNT and CDR2 YYREEE (reference sequence). DNA for the CDR3: TGTGCCAGCAGCGGAGGACAGGGGTTGAACACTGAAGCTTTCTTT. It translates to CASSGGQGLNTEAFF.

This clone was seen a few times. CDR3 amino acids: CASSQDERLPNEQFF. The CDR3 nucleotides read TGCGCCAGCAGCCAAGATGAGAGGCTGCCCAATGAGCAGTTCTTC. The chain couples TRBV4-3 to TRBJ2-1; D not certain. V lost 0 bases and J lost 6, with 12 bases in between. Germline V gives CDR1 LGHNA, CDR2 YSLEER. This CDR3 has 15 amino acids.

This clone was seen a few times. The chain joins TRBV5-6 to TRBJ2-1, with TRBD1 identical over 7 bases. The V segment lost 4 bases and the J segment 2 bases; nucleotides outside the gene matches: 6. Germline lookup yields CDR1 SGHDT and CDR2 YYEEEE. The CDR3 runs to 15 residues. The DNA of the CDR3 is TGTGCCAGCAGCAAGACAGGGAATCCCTACAATGAGCAGTTCTTC. Translating gives CASSKTGNPYNEQFF.

The chain uses TRBV28 and TRBJ1-1; no clear D gene. V was cut by 5 bases and J by 3 bases, with 7 bases left in between. The CDR3 consists of 12 residues. The germline CDR1 and CDR2 sequences are MDHEN and SYDVKM. The CDR3 loop reads CASSERDTEAFF. In nucleotides, the CDR3 is TGTGCCAGCAGTGAACGGGACACTGAAGCTTTCTTT. Full variable domain (outside the CDR3, taken from reference TRBV28 and TRBJ1-1): DVKVTQSSRYLVKRTGEKVFLECVQDMDHENMFWYRQDPGLGLRLIYFSYDVKMKEKGDIPEGYSVSREKKERFSLILESASTNQTSMYLCASSERDTEAFFGQGTRLTVV.

This chain connects TRBV2 to TRBJ1-5; possibly TRBD1 for D (5 bases). Trimming took off 9 bases at V and 3 bases at J, with 15 bases between the two ends. The germline gives CDR1 SNHLY, CDR2 FYNNEI. This CDR3 spans 14 amino acids. The CDR3 spells CASSRVSDNQPQHF. Written as DNA, the CDR3 is TGTGCCAGTAGCAGGGTATCGGACAATCAGCCCCAGCATTTT.

In this sample, this clone turned up a few times. The gene calls are TRBV28 and TRBJ2-3; 10 bases agree with TRBD2. Germline V CDR1 and CDR2: MDHEN, SYDVKM. There are 15 residues in the CDR3. Trimming cost V 10 bases and J 3 bases; bases outside gene matches: 10. CDR3 nucleotides: TGTGCCACGCGATCAACTAGCGGGAAGACAGATACGCAGTATTTT. Its translation is CATRSTSGKTDTQYF.

This clone was detected a few times. V usage is TRBV5-4 and J usage is TRBJ1-1; D uncertain. This CDR3 is 15 amino acids long. Deletions cut 0 bases from V and 1 base from J, with 10 bases between. In germline, CDR1 is SGHNT, CDR2 YYREEE (reference sequence). For the CDR3, the DNA is TGTGCCAGCAGCTTGGCAGGACTGACGAACACTGAAGCTTTCTTT. Translation gives CASSLAGLTNTEAFF.

V is TRBV28 and J is TRBJ1-4, with 9 bases fitting TRBD1. CDR1 and CDR2 from the germline V gene are MDHEN and SYDVKM. CDR3 length equals 17 residues. The trim removed 7 bases at V and 7 bases at J, leaving 16 bases unmatched. CDR3 nucleotides: TGTGCCAGCAACCTGGGGACAGGGTGGGATCTGAGTGAAAAACTGTTTTTT. It codes for CASNLGTGWDLSEKLFF.

This clone was detected only a few times. V and J are TRBV6-1 and TRBJ1-5; D not resolved. Trimming pared 9 bases from V and 0 bases from J, leaving 15 bases between. Germline V gene lookup returns CDR1 MNHNS and CDR2 SASEGT. The CDR3 loop spans 15 amino acids. The chain's CDR3 is CASLTLGGSNQPQHF. The CDR3 nucleotides read TGTGCCAGTCTCACCCTGGGAGGTAGCAATCAGCCCCAGCATTTT.

This clone was seen more than once but under ten times. The CDR3 DNA is TGTGCCAGCAGTCTCTCAGGGGAGGGGAGCAATCAGCCCCAGCATTTT. Residues: CASSLSGEGSNQPQHF. This rearrangement joins TRBV28 to TRBJ1-5; D might be TRBD1 (6 bases). CDR3 length: 16 amino acids. Germline CDR1 reads MDHEN; CDR2 reads SYDVKM. With 5 bases removed from V and 1 base from J, the gap between germline ends came to 15 bases.

A word on this clone: This CDR3 is also generated by other DNA sequences in the sample. The gene calls are TRBV30 and TRBJ2-4, with D hard to call. Germline V CDR1 and CDR2: GTSNPN, SVGIG (reference sequence). V lost 1 base and J 1 base, leaving 8 bases between the germline ends. This CDR3 is built from 14 residues. CDR3 DNA sequence: TGTGCCTGGAGTGCCCCCGGGGCCAAAAACATTCAGTACTTC. Its protein is CAWSAPGAKNIQYF. Combining the CDR3 with reference TRBV30 and TRBJ2-4 gives the whole variable domain SQTIHQWPATLVQPVGSPLSLECTVEGTSNPNLYWYRQAAGRGLQLLFYSVGIGQISSEVPQNLSASRPQDRQFILSSKKLLLSDSGFYLCAWSAPGAKNIQYFGAGTRLSVL.

J is TRBJ2-1 and V is TRBV11-2; D is undetermined. Trimming shortened V by 1 base and J by 5 bases, and 6 bases separated the two germline ends. The CDR3 consists of 13 residues. Germline V gene data show CDR1 as SGHAT and CDR2 as FQNNGV. CDR3 bases: TGTGCCAGCAGCTTAGGCCAGAACAATGAGCAGTTCTTC. Amino acids: CASSLGQNNEQFF.

This clone was counted a few times. The genes are TRBV2 and TRBJ2-5; 11 bases align to TRBD1. The CDR3 runs 15 residues. CDR1 is SNHLY and CDR2 is FYNNEI in the germline V gene. With V trimmed by 7 bases and J by 5 bases, 9 bases remained unmatched. The CDR3 region has the DNA TGTGCCAGCACCACCGGACAGGGGGCTCGGGAGACCCAGTACTTC. It yields the protein CASTTGQGARETQYF.

The chain uses TRBV18 and TRBJ1-1, with 9 bases aligning to TRBD1. Per germline, CDR1 KGHSH and CDR2 LQKENI. This CDR3 has 15 residues. V was pared by 0 bases and J by 5 bases, with 4 bases of the junction left unmatched. CDR3 coding DNA: TGTGCCAGCTCACCACCGGGACAGGGAAGAACTGAAGCTTTCTTT. This encodes CASSPPGQGRTEAFF.

V and J are TRBV10-2 and TRBJ1-1; 7 nucleotides line up with TRBD1. The CDR3 runs 14 residues. Trimming removed 6 bases from V and 1 base from J; junction bases left unmatched: 5. Germline assignment: CDR1 WSHSY and CDR2 SAAADI. The CDR3, as DNA: TGCGCCAGCAGGCTCAGGGGGGCGAACACTGAAGCTTTCTTT. It encodes CASRLRGANTEAFF.

This clone was observed a few times. The J gene is TRBJ1-1, the V gene TRBV19; possible D gene TRBD1, 6 bases. The CDR3 extends over 13 amino acids. With 3 bases removed from V and 7 bases from J, the gap between germline ends came to 12 bases. Per germline, CDR1 LNHDA and CDR2 SQIVND (reference sequence). The CDR3 reads CASSIAGGFEAFF. The CDR3 DNA sequence: TGTGCCAGTAGTATCGCGGGGGGCTTTGAAGCTTTCTTT.

The V and J genes are TRBV29-1 and TRBJ1-1; D might be TRBD1 (5 bases). Per germline, CDR1 SQVTM and CDR2 ANQGSEA. The CDR3 sequence is 12 residues long. V was trimmed by 7 bases and J by 6 bases, leaving 15 bases between them. The CDR3 DNA reads TGCAGCGCCGTCACGGGGGTCTCTGAAGCTTTCTTT. This sequence encodes CSAVTGVSEAFF.

The gene calls are TRBV9 and TRBJ2-6; 8 positions agree with TRBD2. V shed 0 bases and J 1 base; nucleotides not matched to a gene: 9. The CDR3 runs 19 residues. The germline V gene has CDR1 SGDLS and CDR2 YYNGEE. This CDR3 reads CASSVVDGGVSSGANVLTF. DNA of the CDR3: TGTGCCAGCAGCGTAGTTGACGGGGGGGTCTCTTCTGGGGCCAACGTCCTGACTTTC. The complete variable domain, with remaining parts taken from reference TRBV9 and TRBJ2-6, reads DSGVTQTPKHLITATGQRVTLRCSPRSGDLSVYWYQQSLDQGLQFLIQYYNGEERAKGNILERFSAQQFPDLHSELNLSSLELGDSALYFCASSVVDGGVSSGANVLTFGAGSRLTVL.

This chain joins TRBV28 and TRBJ1-2, with a tentative D call TRBD1 (6 bases). V was clipped by 5 bases and J by 9 bases, with 16 bases between them. The CDR3 length is 13 residues. Germline V gene data show CDR1 as MDHEN and CDR2 as SYDVKM. CDR3 in DNA: TGTGCCAGCAGTCCCCCGACAGGTACGAGCTACACCTTC. Encoded protein: CASSPPTGTSYTF.

V is TRBV19 and J is TRBJ1-2; 7 bases align to TRBD1. Germline V gives CDR1 LNHDA, CDR2 SQIVND (reference sequence). V shed 3 bases, J shed 4 bases, and the junction held 8 bases outside the gene matches. The CDR3 runs to 15 residues. CDR3 coding DNA: TGTGCCAGTAGTATCCCAGGGGGGTCCCGCTATGGCTACACCTTC. Its translation: CASSIPGGSRYGYTF.

The V and J genes are TRBV15 and TRBJ1-6; perhaps TRBD1 as D (6 bases). Trimming took 6 bases from V and 6 from J, leaving 12 bases between them. The germline CDR1 and CDR2 sequences are LNHNV and YYDKDF (reference sequence). This CDR3 contains 14 residues. The CDR3 DNA sequence: TGTGCCACCAGTCCGAGCAGGGGTAATTCACCCCTCCACTTT. It translates to CATSPSRGNSPLHF. Full variable domain (outside the CDR3, taken from reference TRBV15 and TRBJ1-6): DAMVIQNPRYQVTQFGKPVTLSCSQTLNHNVMYWYQQKSSQAPKLLFHYYDKDFNNEADTPDNFQSRRPNTSFCFLDIRSPGLGDTAMYLCATSPSRGNSPLHFGNGTRLTVT.

This clone has only a few counts. The chain couples TRBV9 to TRBJ2-3; D perhaps matches TRBD2 (6 bases). V lost 2 bases and J lost 3, with 10 bases in between. The CDR3 runs to 14 residues. CDR1 and CDR2 from the germline V gene are SGDLS and YYNGEE. The CDR3: CASSVGGWTDTQYF. The DNA of the CDR3 is TGTGCCAGCAGCGTCGGGGGTTGGACAGATACGCAGTATTTT.

A few counts support this clone. This sequence joins TRBV30 and TRBJ1-5; D gene ambiguous. The CDR3 sequence is 13 residues long. V was pared by 2 bases and J by 3 bases, with 8 bases between. CDR1 is GTSNPN and CDR2 is SVGIG in the germline V gene (reference sequence). CDR3 nucleotide sequence: TGTGCCTGGAGTCGCGAAGTCAATCAGCCCCAGCATTTT. This translates into CAWSREVNQPQHF.

This clone was counted between two and nine times. The rearrangement joins TRBV4-1 to TRBJ1-4, with 9 bases that match TRBD1. This CDR3 is 15 amino acids long. Germline trimming cut 0 bases from V and 7 bases from J; bases unmatched to any gene: 3. Germline V CDR1 and CDR2: MGHRA, YSYEKL. CDR3 DNA: TGCGCCAGCAGCCAAGAAGGGACAGGGCCTGAAAAACTGTTTTTT. This encodes CASSQEGTGPEKLFF.

The chain recombines TRBV2 with TRBJ1-1; the D is unclear. The CDR3 is made up of 13 amino acids. CDR1 is SNHLY and CDR2 is FYNNEI in the germline V gene. The V end lost 2 bases, the J end lost 4 bases, and 8 bases lay between the germline ends. CDR3 sequence (DNA): TGTGCCAGCAGTGAAAGGCGGGTCACTGAAGCTTTCTTT. Amino acids: CASSERRVTEAFF.

This clone was counted a few times. The chain combines TRBV5-6 with TRBJ1-5; 9 bases line up with TRBD1. In germline, CDR1 is SGHDT, CDR2 YYEEEE. This CDR3 spans 16 amino acids. Trimming cost V 4 bases and J 4 bases; bases outside gene matches: 9. CDR3 sequence (DNA): TGTGCCAGCAGCACGACAGGGGGAAGTAGGAATCAGCCCCAGCATTTT. Translation gives CASSTTGGSRNQPQHF.

J is TRBJ1-4 and V is TRBV25-1, with D possibly TRBD1 on 5 matching bases. V was pared by 2 bases and J by 6 bases, with 19 bases between. The germline V gene has CDR1 MGHDK and CDR2 SYGVNS. This CDR3 has 17 residues. The CDR3 region is CASSERFIRQFHEKLFF. The CDR3 DNA follows: TGTGCCAGCAGTGAACGGTTTATTAGACAGTTCCATGAAAAACTGTTTTTT.